These T cell receptor beta chains were read from a single sample in a study of early T cells in non-severe SARS-CoV-2 infection. TCRdb recomputed calls from the 5' RACE reads with MiXCR, one row per CDR3 protein. The sample consists of 84,000 or so distinct CDR3 sequences, 9.5% to 13% of them appearing once. Sequenced input: whole blood. The receptors derive from an adult who was a healthcare worker with PCR-confirmed SARS-CoV-2 infection or an uninfected control (not recorded which). CDR3s include the opening cysteine and the closing phenylalanine or tryptophan. A D gene is named only where the DNA matches it firmly. Where a row states a size, it is once, few, many or the class of an expanded clone; other rows omit it.

d_gene	v_gene	j_gene	abundance	CDR3aa	CDR3nt
-	TRBV24-1	TRBJ1-5	many	CATSGTGPVSNQPQHF	TGTGCCACCAGTGGCACGGGCCCCGTCTCCAATCAGCCCCAGCATTTT
TRBD2	TRBV5-4	TRBJ2-3	-	CASSSTGLAPDTQYF	TGTGCCAGCAGCTCGACAGGACTAGCCCCAGATACGCAGTATTTT
TRBD1	TRBV20-1	TRBJ1-5	few	CSATGGNQPQHF	TGCAGTGCGACAGGGGGCAATCAGCCCCAGCATTTT
-	TRBV21-1	TRBJ2-1	-	CASSRGPRPSSEQFF	TGTGCCAGCAGCAGAGGTCCTAGGCCGAGTAGTGAGCAGTTCTTC
-	TRBV19	TRBJ2-2	many	CASKVRGTGELFF	TGTGCCAGTAAAGTAAGGGGGACCGGGGAGCTGTTTTTT
TRBD2	TRBV6-6	TRBJ2-3	many	CASSRRGELSTDTQYF	TGTGCCAGCAGTCGCCGGGGGGAATTGAGCACAGATACGCAGTATTTT
TRBD1	TRBV27	TRBJ1-1	many	CASSRTGVPNTEAFF	TGTGCCAGCAGTCGAACAGGGGTCCCGAACACTGAAGCTTTCTTT
TRBD1	TRBV7-8	TRBJ1-5	-	CASSGQGYQPQHF	TGTGCCAGCAGCGGACAGGGGTATCAGCCCCAGCATTTT
-	TRBV2	TRBJ1-1	few	CASTMYQNTEAFF	TGTGCCAGCACTATGTACCAGAACACTGAAGCTTTCTTT
-	TRBV12-3/TRBV12-4	TRBJ2-5	-	CASSLDSYGTQYF	TGTGCCAGCAGTTTAGACAGTTATGGGACCCAGTACTTC
-	TRBV5-1	TRBJ2-7	many	CASSLDAHSYEQYF	TGCGCCAGCAGCTTGGACGCCCACTCCTACGAGCAGTACTTC